This T cell receptor beta chain was identified during a study of radiation and T cells in renal cell carcinoma. Time point noted: blood 2 weeks post-SBRT. The treatment here: 15 Gy SBRT to primary tumor, nephrectomy 4 weeks later. The CDR3 consists of 17 residues. Germline V gene data show CDR1 as SGHAT and CDR2 as FQNNGV. V was clipped by 0 bases and J by 5 bases, with 19 bases between them. Assay used: immunoSEQ multiplex PCR; TCRdb lists only in-frame clones, some missing. In the table there are about 26,000 clones, approximately 81% of which are singletons. Specimen: blood, collected from a patient whose treatment included radiotherapy and nephrectomy. The chain links TRBV11-2 to TRBJ2-5; D is unclear. The receptor was derived from a man aged 60 to 69 with renal cell carcinoma. The CDR3 DNA is TGTGCCAGCAGCTTAGATGCTTATTTTCCACCTTGGGAGACCCAGTACTTC. It yields the protein CASSLDAYFPPWETQYF.